These T cell receptor beta chains were read from a single sample in a study of blood T cell repertoires in COVID-19. Measured with immunoSEQ multiplex PCR; TCRdb has only the in-frame clones, and not every one. The table records some 140,000 clones, about 89% of them present only once. Sequenced sample: peripheral blood. The receptors here all came from a man aged 45-65 years with active or convalescent COVID-19. CDR3s include the opening cysteine and the closing phenylalanine or tryptophan. The order of the fields is D gene, clone size, J gene, V gene, CDR3 DNA, CDR3 protein. The D gene is left open where the match is weak. Part of the rows lack a size; the others show once, few, many or a class for expanded clones.

d_call: TRBD1; clone_size: NA; j_call: TRBJ1-3; v_call: TRBV29-1; cdr3_nt: TGCAGCGTTGACGTTCGGGCAGGGGGTGGAAACACCATATATTTT; cdr3_aa: CSVDVRAGGGNTIYF
d_call: TRBD2; clone_size: NA; j_call: TRBJ2-5; v_call: TRBV6-2/TRBV6-3; cdr3_nt: TGTGCCAGCAGTCAACTAGCGGGGGGCTTGGAGACCCAGTACTTC; cdr3_aa: CASSQLAGGLETQYF
d_call: TRBD1; clone_size: NA; j_call: TRBJ1-5; v_call: TRBV24-1; cdr3_nt: TGTGCCACCGGTCAGACAGGGGGCGGCAATCAGCCCCAGCATTTT; cdr3_aa: CATGQTGGGNQPQHF
d_call: TRBD2; clone_size: NA; j_call: TRBJ2-1; v_call: TRBV28; cdr3_nt: TGTGCCAGCAGCCCTATCACTAGCGGGAGGGCCGTAAATGAGCAGTTCTTC; cdr3_aa: CASSPITSGRAVNEQFF
d_call: NA; clone_size: NA; j_call: TRBJ2-5; v_call: TRBV3-1/TRBV3-2; cdr3_nt: TGTGCCAGCAGCCAAGTGTTCGGGGGCCAAGAGACCCAGTACTTC; cdr3_aa: CASSQVFGGQETQYF
d_call: TRBD1; clone_size: NA; j_call: TRBJ1-5; v_call: TRBV7-6; cdr3_nt: TGTGCCAGCAGCTCCGGGACAGGCCTCAGGCAGCCCCAGCATTTT; cdr3_aa: CASSSGTGLRQPQHF
d_call: NA; clone_size: NA; j_call: TRBJ2-7; v_call: TRBV28; cdr3_nt: TGTGCCAGCAGTTTTGGCAGGTACGAGCAGTACTTC; cdr3_aa: CASSFGRYEQYF
d_call: NA; clone_size: NA; j_call: TRBJ1-5; v_call: TRBV6-1; cdr3_nt: TGTGCCAGCAGTGAATGGGGGCCTATTCAGCCCCAGCATTTT; cdr3_aa: CASSEWGPIQPQHF
d_call: TRBD2; clone_size: NA; j_call: TRBJ2-1; v_call: TRBV29-1; cdr3_nt: TGCAGCGTGCCGGGACTAGCGGACTTCAATGAGCAGTTCTTC; cdr3_aa: CSVPGLADFNEQFF
d_call: NA; clone_size: NA; j_call: TRBJ1-3; v_call: TRBV5-8; cdr3_nt: TGTGCCAGCAGCTTATCAGGGAAGCGAAACACCATATATTTT; cdr3_aa: CASSLSGKRNTIYF
d_call: TRBD2; clone_size: NA; j_call: TRBJ2-3; v_call: TRBV4-1; cdr3_nt: TGCGCCAGCAGCCCATACAGGCTAGCGGGGGGACTAGATACGCAGTATTTT; cdr3_aa: CASSPYRLAGGLDTQYF
d_call: NA; clone_size: NA; j_call: TRBJ1-1; v_call: TRBV14; cdr3_nt: TGTGCCAGCAGCCAAGTCCCGGGATGGACTGAAGCTTTCTTT; cdr3_aa: CASSQVPGWTEAFF
d_call: NA; clone_size: NA; j_call: TRBJ2-7; v_call: TRBV27; cdr3_nt: TGTGCCAGCAATCAGGTTGGACAAAGTCGCCGACTGTACTTC; cdr3_aa: CASNQVGQSRRLYF
d_call: NA; clone_size: NA; j_call: TRBJ1-1; v_call: TRBV7-2; cdr3_nt: TGTGCCAGCAGCGCGATCCGGGGTGGAACTGAAGCTTTCTTT; cdr3_aa: CASSAIRGGTEAFF
d_call: TRBD2; clone_size: NA; j_call: TRBJ2-7; v_call: TRBV2; cdr3_nt: TGTGCCAGCAGGGGGGTAGCGGGGTCCAGTATTTACGAGCAGTACTTC; cdr3_aa: CASRGVAGSSIYEQYF
d_call: TRBD2; clone_size: few; j_call: TRBJ2-3; v_call: TRBV2; cdr3_nt: TGTGCCAGCAGTTCCGGGACTAGCGGCACAGATACGCAGTATTTT; cdr3_aa: CASSSGTSGTDTQYF
d_call: TRBD1; clone_size: few; j_call: TRBJ1-1; v_call: TRBV7-2; cdr3_nt: TGTGCCAGCAGCTTGTCCGGGACAGCGAACACTGAAGCTTTCTTT; cdr3_aa: CASSLSGTANTEAFF
d_call: NA; clone_size: once; j_call: TRBJ2-3; v_call: TRBV30; cdr3_nt: TGTGCCTGGGATCAAGGGGCGAAGGCAGATACGCAGTATTTT; cdr3_aa: CAWDQGAKADTQYF
d_call: NA; clone_size: NA; j_call: TRBJ1-1; v_call: TRBV6-1; cdr3_nt: TGTGCCAGCAGTGAAGTCAAATTTTTTGAAGCTTTCTTT; cdr3_aa: CASSEVKFFEAFF
d_call: NA; clone_size: once; j_call: TRBJ2-7; v_call: TRBV5-1; cdr3_nt: TGCGCCAGCAGCCCACTCGGCGGGTCGACCTACGAGCAGTACTTC; cdr3_aa: CASSPLGGSTYEQYF
d_call: NA; clone_size: NA; j_call: TRBJ2-1; v_call: TRBV19; cdr3_nt: TGTGCCAGTAGTATTGGGGTGACACCCTCGGGGTACAATGAGCAGTTCTTC; cdr3_aa: CASSIGVTPSGYNEQFF
d_call: TRBD1; clone_size: NA; j_call: TRBJ2-6; v_call: TRBV5-1; cdr3_nt: TGCGCCAGCAGCGTACAGGGGATATACGGCTCTGGGGCCAACGTCCTGACTTTC; cdr3_aa: CASSVQGIYGSGANVLTF
d_call: TRBD1; clone_size: few; j_call: TRBJ1-1; v_call: TRBV18; cdr3_nt: TGTGCCAGCTCACGAGGGGGCGGCGGGAAAGTCACTGAAGCTTTCTTT; cdr3_aa: CASSRGGGGKVTEAFF
d_call: TRBD2; clone_size: once; j_call: TRBJ2-1; v_call: TRBV27; cdr3_nt: TGTGCCAGCAGTTCGGGACTAGCGGACAATGAGCAGTTCTTC; cdr3_aa: CASSSGLADNEQFF
d_call: NA; clone_size: NA; j_call: TRBJ1-5; v_call: TRBV19; cdr3_nt: TGTGCCAGTAGGGCGGACAGTGGGGGCTTTAAGCCCCAGCATTTT; cdr3_aa: CASRADSGGFKPQHF
d_call: TRBD2; clone_size: NA; j_call: TRBJ2-1; v_call: TRBV7-9; cdr3_nt: TGTGCCAGCAGCTTAAGTTCGAGACTAGCGGGAGACGATGAGCAGTTCTTC; cdr3_aa: CASSLSSRLAGDDEQFF
d_call: TRBD1; clone_size: NA; j_call: TRBJ1-6; v_call: TRBV27; cdr3_nt: TGTGCCAGCAGTTATGGGACAGGGCTTAATTCACCCCTCCACTTT; cdr3_aa: CASSYGTGLNSPLHF
d_call: NA; clone_size: NA; j_call: TRBJ2-3; v_call: TRBV18; cdr3_nt: TGTGCCAGCTCACCACCGGCGGGGAGAAGCACAGATACGCAGTATTTT; cdr3_aa: CASSPPAGRSTDTQYF
d_call: TRBD2; clone_size: NA; j_call: TRBJ2-3; v_call: TRBV18; cdr3_nt: TGTGCCAGCTCAACTAGCGGCACAGATACGCAGTATTTT; cdr3_aa: CASSTSGTDTQYF
d_call: TRBD1; clone_size: NA; j_call: TRBJ1-4; v_call: TRBV2; cdr3_nt: TGTGCCAGCCTTCCCCTGCAGGGGGCAGTTGAAAAACTGTTTTTT; cdr3_aa: CASLPLQGAVEKLFF
d_call: TRBD1; clone_size: NA; j_call: TRBJ2-5; v_call: TRBV19; cdr3_nt: TGTGCCACGGGGACAGCGAAGCAAGAGACCCAGTACTTC; cdr3_aa: CATGTAKQETQYF
d_call: NA; clone_size: NA; j_call: TRBJ2-1; v_call: TRBV7-8; cdr3_nt: TGTGCCAGCAGCTTAATTATGGGACTCCAACCCCCTAGCAAACCCTACAATGAGCAGTTCTTC; cdr3_aa: CASSLIMGLQPPSKPYNEQFF